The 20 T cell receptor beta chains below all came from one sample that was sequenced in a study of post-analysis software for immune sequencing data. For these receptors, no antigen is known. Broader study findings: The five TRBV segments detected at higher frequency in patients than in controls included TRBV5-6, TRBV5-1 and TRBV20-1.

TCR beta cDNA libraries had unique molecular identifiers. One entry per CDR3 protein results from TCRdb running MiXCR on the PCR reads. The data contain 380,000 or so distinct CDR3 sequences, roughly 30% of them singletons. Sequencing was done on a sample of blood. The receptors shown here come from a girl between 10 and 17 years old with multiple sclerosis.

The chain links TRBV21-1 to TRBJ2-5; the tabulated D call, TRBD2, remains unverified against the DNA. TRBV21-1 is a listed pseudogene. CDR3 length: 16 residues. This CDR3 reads CASTLDNGEGEETQYF. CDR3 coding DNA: TGTGCCAGCACCCTAGACAACGGGGAGGGAGAAGAGACCCAGTACTTC.

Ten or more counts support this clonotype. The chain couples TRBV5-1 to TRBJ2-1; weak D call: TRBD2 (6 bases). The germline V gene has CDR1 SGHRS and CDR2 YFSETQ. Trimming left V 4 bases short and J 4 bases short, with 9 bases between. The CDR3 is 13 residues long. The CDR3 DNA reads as TGCGCCAGCAGCCCGGGACTGTACAATGAGCAGTTCTTC. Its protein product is CASSPGLYNEQFF.

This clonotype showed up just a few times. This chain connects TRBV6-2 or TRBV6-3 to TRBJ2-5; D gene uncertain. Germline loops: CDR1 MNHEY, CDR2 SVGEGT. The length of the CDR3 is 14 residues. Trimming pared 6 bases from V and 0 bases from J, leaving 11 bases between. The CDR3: CASSPTLYQETQYF. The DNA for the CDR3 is TGTGCCAGCAGCCCGACACTGTACCAAGAGACCCAGTACTTC.

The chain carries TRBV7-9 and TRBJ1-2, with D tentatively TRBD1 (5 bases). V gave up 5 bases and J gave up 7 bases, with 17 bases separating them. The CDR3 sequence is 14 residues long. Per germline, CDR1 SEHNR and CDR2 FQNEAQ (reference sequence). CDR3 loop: CASSTTGRVRGYTF. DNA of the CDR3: TGTGCCAGCAGCACCACGGGCAGGGTGCGTGGCTACACCTTC.

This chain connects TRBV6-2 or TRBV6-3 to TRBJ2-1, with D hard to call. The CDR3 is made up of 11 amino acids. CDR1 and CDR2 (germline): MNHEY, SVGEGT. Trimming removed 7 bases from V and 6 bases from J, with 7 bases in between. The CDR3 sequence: CASTFRNEQFF. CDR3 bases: TGTGCCAGCACGTTCCGCAATGAGCAGTTCTTC.

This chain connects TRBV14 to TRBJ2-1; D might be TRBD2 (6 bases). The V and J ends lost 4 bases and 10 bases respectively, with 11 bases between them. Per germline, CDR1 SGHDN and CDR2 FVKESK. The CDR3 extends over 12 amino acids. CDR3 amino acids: CASSLRGREQFF. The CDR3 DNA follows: TGTGCCAGCAGCCTCCGGGGGAGAGAGCAGTTCTTC.

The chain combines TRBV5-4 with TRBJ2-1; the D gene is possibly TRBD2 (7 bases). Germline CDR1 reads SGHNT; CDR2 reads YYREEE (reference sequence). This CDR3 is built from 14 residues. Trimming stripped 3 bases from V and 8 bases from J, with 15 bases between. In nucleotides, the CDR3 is TGTGCCAGCAGCTCGGGGGGCTTTGGGGATGAGCAGTTCTTC. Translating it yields CASSSGGFGDEQFF. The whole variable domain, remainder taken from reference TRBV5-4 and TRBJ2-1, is ETGVTQSPTHLIKTRGQQVTLRCSSQSGHNTVSWYQQALGQGPQFIFQYYREEENGRGNFPPRFSGLQFPNYSSELNVNALELDDSALYLCASSSGGFGDEQFFGPGTRLTVL.

The CDR3 region is CGAGGASEKLFF. The CDR3 nucleotides are TGTGGGGCCGGGGGGGCGAGCGAAAAACTGTTTTTT. V usage is TRBV6-6 and J usage is TRBJ1-4; D may be TRBD1 (6 bases). This CDR3 contains 12 residues. Germline V gene lookup returns CDR1 MNHNY and CDR2 SVGAGI (reference sequence).

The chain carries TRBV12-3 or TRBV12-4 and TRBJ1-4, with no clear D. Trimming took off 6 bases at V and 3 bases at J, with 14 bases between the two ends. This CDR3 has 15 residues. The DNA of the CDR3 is TGTGCCAGCAGGCTACAGAACGGACCTAATGAAAAACTGTTTTTT. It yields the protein CASRLQNGPNEKLFF.

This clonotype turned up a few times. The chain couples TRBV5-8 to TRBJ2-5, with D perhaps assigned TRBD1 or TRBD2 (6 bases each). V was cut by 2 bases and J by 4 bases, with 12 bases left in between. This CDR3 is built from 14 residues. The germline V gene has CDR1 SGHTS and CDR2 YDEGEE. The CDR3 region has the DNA TGTGCCAGCAGCTTAAAACAGGGAGGAGAGACCCAGTACTTC. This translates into CASSLKQGGETQYF. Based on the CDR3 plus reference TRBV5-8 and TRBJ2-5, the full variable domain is EAGVTQSPTHLIKTRGQQATLRCSPISGHTSVYWYQQALGLGLQFLLWYDEGEERNRGNFPPRFSGRQFPNYSSELNVNALELEDSALYLCASSLKQGGETQYFGPGTRLLVL.

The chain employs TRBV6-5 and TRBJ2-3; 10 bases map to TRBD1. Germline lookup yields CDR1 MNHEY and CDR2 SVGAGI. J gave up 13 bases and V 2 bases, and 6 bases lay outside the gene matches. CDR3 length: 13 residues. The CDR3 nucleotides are TGTGCCAGCAGTTACGGCGACAGGGGGCAAAAGTATTTT. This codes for CASSYGDRGQKYF.

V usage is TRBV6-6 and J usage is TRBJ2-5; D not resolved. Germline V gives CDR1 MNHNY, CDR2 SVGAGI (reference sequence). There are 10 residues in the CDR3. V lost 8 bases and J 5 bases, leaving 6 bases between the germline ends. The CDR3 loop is CASVGETQYF. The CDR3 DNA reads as TGTGCCAGCGTGGGGGAGACCCAGTACTTC.

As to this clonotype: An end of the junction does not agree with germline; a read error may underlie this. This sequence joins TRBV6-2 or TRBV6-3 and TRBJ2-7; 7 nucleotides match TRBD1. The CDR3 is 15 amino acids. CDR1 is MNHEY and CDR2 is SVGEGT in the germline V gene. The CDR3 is CASRYSGTESYEQYF. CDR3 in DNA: TGTGCCAGCAGGTACTCCGGGACAGAATCCTACGAGCAGTACTTC.

CDR3 sequence (DNA): TGTGCCAGCAGCTCATTACAGGGGGCACGGGAGACCCAGTACTTC. Encoded protein: CASSSLQGARETQYF. This chain uses TRBV7-9 with TRBJ2-5, with 9 bases aligning to TRBD1. The CDR3 length is 15 residues. Germline V gene sequence: CDR1 SEHNR, CDR2 FQNEAQ (reference sequence). V was pared by 4 bases and J by 5 bases, with 8 bases of the junction left unmatched. The variable domain in full, completed from reference TRBV7-9 and TRBJ2-5, reads DTGVSQNPRHKITKRGQNVTFRCDPISEHNRLYWYRQTLGQGPEFLTYFQNEAQLEKSRLLSDRFSAERPKGSFSTLEIQRTEQGDSAMYLCASSSLQGARETQYFGPGTRLLVL.

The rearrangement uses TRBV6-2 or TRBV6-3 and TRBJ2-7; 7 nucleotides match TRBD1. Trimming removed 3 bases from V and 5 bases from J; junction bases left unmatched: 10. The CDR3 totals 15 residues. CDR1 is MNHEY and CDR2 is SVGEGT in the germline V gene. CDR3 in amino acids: CASSYSPDRVHEQYF. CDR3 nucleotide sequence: TGTGCCAGCAGTTATTCTCCAGACAGGGTGCACGAGCAGTACTTC.

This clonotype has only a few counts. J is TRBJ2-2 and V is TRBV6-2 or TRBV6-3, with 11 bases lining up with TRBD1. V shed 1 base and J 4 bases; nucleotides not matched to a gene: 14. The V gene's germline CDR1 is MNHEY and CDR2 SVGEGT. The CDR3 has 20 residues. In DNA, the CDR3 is TGTGCCAGCAGTTACTATCGCCAAAGGACCGGGACAGGGGGCACCGGGGAGCTGTTTTTT. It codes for CASSYYRQRTGTGGTGELFF.

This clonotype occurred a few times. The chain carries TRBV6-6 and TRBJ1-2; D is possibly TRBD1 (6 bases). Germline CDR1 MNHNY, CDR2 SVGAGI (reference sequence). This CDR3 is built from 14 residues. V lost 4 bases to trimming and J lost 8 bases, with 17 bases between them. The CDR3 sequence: CASSLDSRGVGYTF. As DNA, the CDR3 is TGTGCCAGCAGTTTGGACAGTCGGGGCGTGGGCTACACCTTC.

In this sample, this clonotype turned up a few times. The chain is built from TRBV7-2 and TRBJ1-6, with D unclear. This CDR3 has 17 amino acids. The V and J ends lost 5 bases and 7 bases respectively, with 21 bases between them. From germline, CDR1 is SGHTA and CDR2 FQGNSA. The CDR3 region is CASSRQWAGSRNSPLHF. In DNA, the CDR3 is TGTGCCAGCAGCCGCCAGTGGGCTGGGAGCCGAAATTCACCCCTCCACTTT.

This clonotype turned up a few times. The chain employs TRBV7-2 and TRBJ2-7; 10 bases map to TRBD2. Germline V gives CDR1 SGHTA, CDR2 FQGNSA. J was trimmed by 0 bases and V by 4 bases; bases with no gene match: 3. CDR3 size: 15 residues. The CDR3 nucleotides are TGTGCCAGCAGCTCTAGCGGGGGCAGCTCCTACGAGCAGTACTTC. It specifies CASSSSGGSSYEQYF. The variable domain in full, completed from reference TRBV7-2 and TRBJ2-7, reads GAGVSQSPSNKVTEKGKDVELRCDPISGHTALYWYRQSLGQGLEFLIYFQGNSAPDKSGLPSDRFSAERTGGSVSTLTIQRTQQEDSAVYLCASSSSGGSSYEQYFGPGTRLTVT.

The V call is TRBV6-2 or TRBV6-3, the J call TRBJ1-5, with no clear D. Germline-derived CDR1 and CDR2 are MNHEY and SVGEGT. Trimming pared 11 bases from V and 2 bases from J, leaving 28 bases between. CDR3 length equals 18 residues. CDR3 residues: CAGGFLRRRLDGNQPQHF. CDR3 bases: TGTGCCGGCGGCTTTTTAAGACGGAGGCTTGATGGCAATCAGCCCCAGCATTTT.